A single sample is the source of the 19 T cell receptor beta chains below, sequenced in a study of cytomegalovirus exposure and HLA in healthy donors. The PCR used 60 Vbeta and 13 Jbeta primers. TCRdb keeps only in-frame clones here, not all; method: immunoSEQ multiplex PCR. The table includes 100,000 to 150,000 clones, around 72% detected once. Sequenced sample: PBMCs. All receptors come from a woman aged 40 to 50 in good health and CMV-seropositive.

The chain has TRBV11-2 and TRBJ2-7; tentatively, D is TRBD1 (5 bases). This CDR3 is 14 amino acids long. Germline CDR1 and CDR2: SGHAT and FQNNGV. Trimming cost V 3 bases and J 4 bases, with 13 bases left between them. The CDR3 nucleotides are TGTGCCAGCAGCTTCATGGGGCTCAAATACGAGCAGTACGTC. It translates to CASSFMGLKYEQYV.

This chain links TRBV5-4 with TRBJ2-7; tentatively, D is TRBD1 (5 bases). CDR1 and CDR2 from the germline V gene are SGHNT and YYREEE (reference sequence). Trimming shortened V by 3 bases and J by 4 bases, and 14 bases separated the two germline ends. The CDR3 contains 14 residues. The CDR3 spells CASSSTTGFYEQYF. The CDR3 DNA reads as TGTGCCAGCAGCTCGACAACAGGTTTTTACGAGCAGTACTTC.

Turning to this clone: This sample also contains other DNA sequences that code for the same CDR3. CDR3 residues: CASSPGTGGTEAFF. CDR3 coding DNA: TGTGCCAGCTCACCAGGAACAGGGGGTACTGAAGCTTTCTTT. The rearrangement links TRBV18 to TRBJ1-1; 8 positions agree with TRBD1. The germline V gene encodes CDR1 KGHSH and CDR2 LQKENI. V was clipped by 2 bases and J by 5 bases; unmatched bases: 4. The CDR3 length is 14 residues.

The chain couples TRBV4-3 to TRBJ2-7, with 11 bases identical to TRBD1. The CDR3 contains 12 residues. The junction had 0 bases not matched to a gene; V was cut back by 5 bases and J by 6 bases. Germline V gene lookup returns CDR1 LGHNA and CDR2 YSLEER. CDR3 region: CASSGTGGEQYF. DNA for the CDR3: TGCGCCAGCAGCGGGACAGGGGGCGAGCAGTACTTC.

In DNA form, the CDR3 reads TGTGCCAGCAGGGCCGGGGGGGAGGGCTATGGCTACACCTTC. Its protein is CASRAGGEGYGYTF. The V and J genes are TRBV6-5 and TRBJ1-2; a possible D gene is TRBD1 (5 bases). Trimming took 6 bases from V and 4 from J, leaving 15 bases between them. The CDR3 length is 14 residues. CDR1 MNHEY and CDR2 SVGAGI come from the germline V gene.

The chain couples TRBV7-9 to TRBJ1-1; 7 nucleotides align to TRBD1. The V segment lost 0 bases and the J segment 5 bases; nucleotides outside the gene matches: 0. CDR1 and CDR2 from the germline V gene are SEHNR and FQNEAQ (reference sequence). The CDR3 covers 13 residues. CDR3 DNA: TGTGCCAGCAGCTTAGCGACAGGGACTGAAGCTTTCTTT. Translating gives CASSLATGTEAFF.

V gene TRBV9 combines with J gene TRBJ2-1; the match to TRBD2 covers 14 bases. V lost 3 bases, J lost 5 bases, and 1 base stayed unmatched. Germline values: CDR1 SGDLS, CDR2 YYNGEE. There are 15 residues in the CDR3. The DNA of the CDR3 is TGTGCCAGCAGCGGGACTAGCGGGGGGCACAATGAGCAGTTCTTC. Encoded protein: CASSGTSGGHNEQFF.

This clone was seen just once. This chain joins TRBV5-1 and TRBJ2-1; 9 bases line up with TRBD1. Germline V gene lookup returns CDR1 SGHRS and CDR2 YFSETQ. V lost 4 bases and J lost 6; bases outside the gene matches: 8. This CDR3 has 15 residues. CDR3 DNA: TGCGCCAGCAGCATTTCCGGGACAGGGTTCAATGAGCAGTTCTTC. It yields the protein CASSISGTGFNEQFF.

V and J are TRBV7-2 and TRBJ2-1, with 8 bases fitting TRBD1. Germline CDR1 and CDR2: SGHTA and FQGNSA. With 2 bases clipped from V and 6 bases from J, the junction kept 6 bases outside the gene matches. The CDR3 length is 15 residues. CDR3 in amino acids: CASSLWAGGPNEQFF. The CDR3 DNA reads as TGTGCCAGCAGCTTATGGGCAGGGGGCCCCAATGAGCAGTTCTTC.

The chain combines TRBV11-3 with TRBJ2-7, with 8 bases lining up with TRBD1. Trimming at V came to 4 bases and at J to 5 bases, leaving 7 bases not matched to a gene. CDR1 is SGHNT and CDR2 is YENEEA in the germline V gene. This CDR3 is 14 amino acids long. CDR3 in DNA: TGTGCCAGCAGCTCGAGGACAGGGAGAAACGAGCAGTACTTC. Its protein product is CASSSRTGRNEQYF.

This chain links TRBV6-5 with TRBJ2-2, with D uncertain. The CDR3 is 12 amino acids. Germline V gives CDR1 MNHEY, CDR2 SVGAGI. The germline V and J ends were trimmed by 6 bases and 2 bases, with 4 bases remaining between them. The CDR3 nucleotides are TGTGCCAGCAGCCTCAACACCGGGGAGCTGTTTTTT. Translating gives CASSLNTGELFF.

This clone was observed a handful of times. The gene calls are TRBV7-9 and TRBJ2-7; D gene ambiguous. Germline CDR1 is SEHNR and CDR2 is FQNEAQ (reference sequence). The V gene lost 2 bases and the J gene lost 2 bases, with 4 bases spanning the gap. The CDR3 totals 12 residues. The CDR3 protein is CASSLSAYEQYF. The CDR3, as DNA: TGTGCCAGCAGCTTATCAGCCTACGAGCAGTACTTC. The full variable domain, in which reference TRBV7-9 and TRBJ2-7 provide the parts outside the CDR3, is DTGVSQNPRHKITKRGQNVTFRCDPISEHNRLYWYRQTLGQGPEFLTYFQNEAQLEKSRLLSDRFSAERPKGSFSTLEIQRTEQGDSAMYLCASSLSAYEQYFGPGTRLTVT.

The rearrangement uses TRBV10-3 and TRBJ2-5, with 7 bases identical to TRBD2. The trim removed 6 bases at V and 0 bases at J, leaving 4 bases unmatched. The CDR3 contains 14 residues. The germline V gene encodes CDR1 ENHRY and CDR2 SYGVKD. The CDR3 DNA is TGTGCCATCAGCGGAGCGGGGAACCAAGAGACCCAGTACTTC. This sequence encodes CAISGAGNQETQYF.

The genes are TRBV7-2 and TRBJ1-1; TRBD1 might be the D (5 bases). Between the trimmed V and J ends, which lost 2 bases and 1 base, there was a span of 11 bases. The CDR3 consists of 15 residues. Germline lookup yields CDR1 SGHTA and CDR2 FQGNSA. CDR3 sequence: CASSLQGTANTEAFF. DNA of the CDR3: TGTGCCAGCAGCTTACAGGGCACGGCGAACACTGAAGCTTTCTTT.

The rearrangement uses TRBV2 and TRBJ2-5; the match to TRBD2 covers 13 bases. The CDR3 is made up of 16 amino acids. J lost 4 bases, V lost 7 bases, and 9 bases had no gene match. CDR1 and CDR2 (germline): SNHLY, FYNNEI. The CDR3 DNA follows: TGTGCCAGCAAGGGGACTAGCGGGGTGGTGCGAGAGACCCAGTACTTC. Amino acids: CASKGTSGVVRETQYF.

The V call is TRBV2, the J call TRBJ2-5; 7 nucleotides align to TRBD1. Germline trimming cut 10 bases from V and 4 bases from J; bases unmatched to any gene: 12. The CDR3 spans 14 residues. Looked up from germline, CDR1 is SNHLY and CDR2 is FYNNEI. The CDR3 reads CATSGAGGTETQYF. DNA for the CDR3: TGTGCCACCTCGGGCGCAGGGGGTACAGAGACCCAGTACTTC.

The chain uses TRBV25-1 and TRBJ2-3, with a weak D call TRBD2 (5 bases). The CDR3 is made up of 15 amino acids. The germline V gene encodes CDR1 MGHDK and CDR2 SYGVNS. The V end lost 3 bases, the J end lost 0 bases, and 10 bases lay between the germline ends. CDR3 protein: CASSDSGRSTDTQYF. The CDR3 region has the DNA TGTGCCAGCAGTGACAGCGGCAGAAGCACAGATACGCAGTATTTT.

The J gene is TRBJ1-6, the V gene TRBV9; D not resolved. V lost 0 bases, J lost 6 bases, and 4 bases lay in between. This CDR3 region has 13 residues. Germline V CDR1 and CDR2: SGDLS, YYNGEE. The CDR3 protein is CASSVDGNSPLHF. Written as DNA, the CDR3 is TGTGCCAGCAGCGTAGACGGTAATTCACCCCTCCACTTT.

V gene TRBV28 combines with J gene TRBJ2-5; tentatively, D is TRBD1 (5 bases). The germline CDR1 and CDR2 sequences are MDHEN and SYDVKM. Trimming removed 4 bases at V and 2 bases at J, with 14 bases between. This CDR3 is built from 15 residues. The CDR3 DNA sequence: TGTGCCAGCAGTTCGCCGACAGTAACTCAAGAGACCCAGTACTTC. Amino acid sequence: CASSSPTVTQETQYF.